These 32 T cell receptor gamma chains came from one sample sequenced in a study of Vδ1+ human thymocytes. Extracted RNA was reverse transcribed into cDNA. Pooled V-gene forward primers with one constant-region reverse primer generated the CDR3 amplicons by multiplex PCR. TCRdb re-processed the multiplex PCR reads using CATT. The sample includes tens of thousands of gamma-chain clones, roughly 21% of them seen just once. Their antigen targets remain unknown. Broader study findings: Thymic TRG and TRD repertoires appeared highly polyclonal, with Gaussian CDR3 length distributions.

The sequenced sample was Vdelta1+ gamma-delta thymocytes from the thymus. Subset reported: FACS-sorted CD3+ TCRalphabeta- TCRVdelta1+ TCRVdelta2- thymocytes. The receptors were gathered from a girl in the first two years of life who had congenital heart surgery.

V and J are TRGV9 and TRGJ1 or TRGJ2. CDR1 and CDR2 from the germline V gene are GITISATS and ISYDGTV (reference sequence). The CDR3 has 14 residues. V was pared by 2 bases and J by 3 bases, with 7 bases of the junction left unmatched. CDR3: CALWEAFPYYKKLF. The CDR3, as DNA: TGTGCCTTGTGGGAGGCCTTTCCTTATTATAAGAAACTCTTT.

This chain links TRGV3 with TRGJ1 or TRGJ2. The junction had 11 bases not matched to a gene; V was cut back by 3 bases and J by 9 bases. CDR3 length equals 13 residues. CDR1 VTNTFY and CDR2 YDVSTARD come from the germline V gene (reference sequence). This CDR3 is CATWDAESVKKLF. In DNA form, the CDR3 reads TGTGCCACCTGGGACGCGGAGTCGGTTAAGAAACTCTTT.

V usage is TRGV4 and J usage is TRGJ1 or TRGJ2. CDR1 EGSTGY and CDR2 YDSYTSSV come from the germline V gene. There are 15 residues in the CDR3. Trimming took 0 bases from V and 0 from J; bases not matched to a gene: 5. The CDR3 is CATWDGYLNYYKKLF. In DNA, the CDR3 is TGTGCCACCTGGGATGGGTACCTGAATTATTATAAGAAACTCTTT.

This clone was seen a handful of times. V gene TRGV9 combines with J gene TRGJ1 or TRGJ2. The ends lost 1 base at V and 12 bases at J; junction bases unmatched: 12. Germline V gene lookup returns CDR1 GITISATS and CDR2 ISYDGTV (reference sequence). The CDR3 has 13 amino acids. The CDR3 nucleotides are TGTGCCTTGTGGGAGGTCCACTCTGGGAGGAAACTCTTT. It encodes CALWEVHSGRKLF.

On this clone itself: The junction differs from germline at one of its ends, possibly a read error. This chain uses TRGV2 with TRGJ1 or TRGJ2. The CDR3 runs 12 residues. From germline, CDR1 is EGSNGY and CDR2 YDSYNSKV. The CDR3, as DNA: TGCGCCACCTGGGCCCCTGGGATTAGGAAACTCTTT. Translating gives CATWAPGIRKLF.

Of note for this clone: The same CDR3 can be traced to other DNA sequences in this sample. V usage is TRGV8 and J usage is TRGJ1 or TRGJ2. V trimming: 1 base; J trimming: 7 bases; junction bases outside the gene matches: 7. The CDR3 has 13 amino acids. Germline loops: CDR1 VENAVY, CDR2 YDSYNSRV. In nucleotides, the CDR3 is TGTGCCACCTGGGATAGACCAGGATATAAGAAACTCTTT. Translating gives CATWDRPGYKKLF.

This rearrangement joins TRGV9 to TRGJ1 or TRGJ2. The CDR3 is 12 amino acids. Germline V CDR1 and CDR2: GITISATS, ISYDGTV (reference sequence). Trimming cost V 3 bases and J 8 bases; bases outside gene matches: 7. Here the CDR3 reads CALWEMKDKKLF. Here the CDR3 DNA reads TGTGCCTTGTGGGAGATGAAGGATAAGAAACTCTTT.

This clone was found a few times. The chain joins TRGV5 to TRGJ1 or TRGJ2. The CDR3 extends over 12 amino acids. After removal of 0 bases from V and 12 bases from J, the junction contained 8 bases not matched to a gene. CDR1 and CDR2 (germline): VINAFY, YDVSNSKD. The CDR3 region is CATWDRYRRKLF. The CDR3, as DNA: TGTGCCACCTGGGACAGGTATAGGCGGAAACTCTTT.

This clone counts as medium-sized. Other DNA variants within this sample encode the same CDR3. The chain has TRGV3 and TRGJ1 or TRGJ2. Per the germline V gene, CDR1 is VTNTFY and CDR2 is YDVSTARD (reference sequence). Germline trimming cut 0 bases from V and 6 bases from J; bases unmatched to any gene: 5. This CDR3 is built from 13 residues. The CDR3 here is CATWDRRGYKKLF. As DNA, the CDR3 is TGTGCCACCTGGGACAGGCGAGGTTATAAGAAACTCTTT.

The chain is built from TRGV4 and TRGJ1 or TRGJ2. Germline assignment: CDR1 EGSTGY and CDR2 YDSYTSSV. Germline trimming cut 0 bases from V and 8 bases from J; bases unmatched to any gene: 7. There are 13 residues in the CDR3. CDR3 amino acids: CATWDGPRNKKLF. CDR3 DNA: TGTGCCACCTGGGATGGGCCGAGGAATAAGAAACTCTTT.

This chain joins TRGV8 and TRGJ1 or TRGJ2. The ends lost 3 bases at V and 0 bases at J; junction bases unmatched: 8. The CDR3 has 15 residues. CDR1 is VENAVY and CDR2 is YDSYNSRV in the germline V gene. The CDR3 sequence: CATWDPVQNYYKKLF. The CDR3, as DNA: TGTGCCACCTGGGATCCCGTCCAGAATTATTATAAGAAACTCTTT.

This clone was detected a few times. It may be a read error: a sequence one base away is much more abundant. This chain joins TRGV9 and TRGJ1 or TRGJ2. Germline CDR1 and CDR2: GITISATS and ISYDGTV (reference sequence). This CDR3 is built from 12 residues. The ends lost 2 bases at V and 6 bases at J; junction bases unmatched: 4. CDR3 coding DNA: TGTGCCTTGTGGGAGGACTCTTATAAGAAACTCTTT. Residues: CALWEDSYKKLF.

This clone was found a few times. The chain recombines TRGV2 with TRGJ1 or TRGJ2. Germline V CDR1 and CDR2: EGSNGY, YDSYNSKV. There are 16 residues in the CDR3. Unmatched junction bases numbered 8, after V lost 0 bases and J lost 0 bases. The CDR3 sequence is CATWDGQSQNYYKKLF. The DNA of the CDR3 is TGTGCCACCTGGGACGGGCAAAGCCAGAATTATTATAAGAAACTCTTT.

Comments on this clone: Other DNA sequences within the sample encode an identical CDR3. The chain couples TRGV9 to TRGJ1 or TRGJ2. Germline V gene sequence: CDR1 GITISATS, CDR2 ISYDGTV (reference sequence). The CDR3 spans 14 residues. V gave up 2 bases and J gave up 4 bases; unmatched junction bases: 8. CDR3 DNA: TGTGCCTTGTGGGAGGCGCCCCCATATTATAAGAAACTCTTT. It is translated as CALWEAPPYYKKLF.

With regard to this clone: One junction end disagrees with the germline gene, perhaps due to a read error. V gene TRGV4 combines with J gene TRGJ1 or TRGJ2. CDR3 length: 10 residues. Germline V gene sequence: CDR1 EGSTGY, CDR2 YDSYTSSV. Here the CDR3 reads CAAWDGPKLF. CDR3 in DNA: TGTGCCGCCTGGGATGGGCCGAAACTCTTT.

Worth noting for this clone: Being one base from a much bigger clone, this may be a read error. Other DNA sequences in this specimen translate into the identical CDR3. The J gene is TRGJ1 or TRGJ2, the V gene TRGV9. V was pared by 0 bases and J by 1 base, with 3 bases of the junction left unmatched. CDR3 size: 14 residues. Looked up from germline, CDR1 is GITISATS and CDR2 is ISYDGTV (reference sequence). CDR3 sequence reads: CALWEVRNYYKKLF. CDR3 bases: TGTGCCTTGTGGGAGGTGCGAAATTATTATAAGAAACTCTTT.

This clone showed up just a few times. V is TRGV9 and J is TRGJ1 or TRGJ2. Per the germline V gene, CDR1 is GITISATS and CDR2 is ISYDGTV (reference sequence). This CDR3 is built from 10 residues. CDR3 sequence: CAPIRYKKLF. The CDR3, as DNA: TGTGCTCCTATCCGTTATAAGAAACTCTTT.

Note on this clone: A much larger clone is a single base away; this may be a read error. Other nucleotide sequences in the sample specify the same CDR3. The chain is built from TRGV9 and TRGJ1 or TRGJ2. J was trimmed by 0 bases and V by 1 base; bases with no gene match: 3. CDR1 is GITISATS and CDR2 is ISYDGTV in the germline V gene (reference sequence). The CDR3 runs to 14 residues. The DNA of the CDR3 is TGTGCCTTGTGGGAGGTTCCGAATTATTATAAGAAACTCTTT. Translation gives CALWEVPNYYKKLF.

This rearrangement joins TRGV4 to TRGJ1 or TRGJ2. The CDR3 covers 15 residues. The V gene end was trimmed by 4 bases and the J gene end by 6 bases; junction bases not matched to a gene: 15. Germline V gene sequence: CDR1 EGSTGY, CDR2 YDSYTSSV. The CDR3 loop reads CATWEGGLLGYKKLF. The DNA for the CDR3 is TGTGCCACCTGGGAGGGAGGATTATTGGGTTATAAGAAACTCTTT.

The V and J genes are TRGV9 and TRGJP. The germline V gene has CDR1 GITISATS and CDR2 ISYDGTV (reference sequence). CDR3 length: 14 residues. With 5 bases clipped from V and 11 bases from J, the junction kept 6 bases outside the gene matches. DNA for the CDR3: TGTGCCTTGTGGGTTTCGGTGGGCAAAAAAATCAAGGTATTT. Protein: CALWVSVGKKIKVF.

The chain joins TRGV9 to TRGJ1 or TRGJ2. The V and J ends lost 2 bases and 6 bases, in that order; junction bases with no gene match: 7. This CDR3 is built from 13 residues. Germline loops: CDR1 GITISATS, CDR2 ISYDGTV (reference sequence). CDR3 nucleotide sequence: TGTGCCTTGTGGGAGGACCGTGTTTATAAGAAACTCTTT. As protein: CALWEDRVYKKLF.

V is TRGV8 and J is TRGJP2. V dropped 0 bases and J dropped 10; count of bases not matched to a gene: 11. Germline V gene lookup returns CDR1 VENAVY and CDR2 YDSYNSRV. CDR3 length equals 15 residues. CDR3 amino acids: CATWDRSDGGWIKTF. Written as DNA, the CDR3 is TGTGCCACCTGGGATAGGAGCGATGGTGGTTGGATCAAGACGTTT.

This clone occurred a few times. The chain uses TRGV9 and TRGJ1 or TRGJ2. J was trimmed by 0 bases and V by 4 bases; bases with no gene match: 9. CDR3 size: 15 residues. From germline, CDR1 is GITISATS and CDR2 ISYDGTV (reference sequence). The CDR3 protein is CALWDCSPNYYKKLF. The CDR3 DNA reads TGTGCCTTGTGGGATTGTTCTCCGAATTATTATAAGAAACTCTTT.

This clone was seen a handful of times. The chain carries TRGV9 and TRGJP2. Germline V gene data show CDR1 as GITISATS and CDR2 as ISYDGTV (reference sequence). V was pared by 3 bases and J by 5 bases, with 6 bases of the junction left unmatched. The CDR3 is 14 residues long. CDR3 DNA: TGTGCCTTGTGGGAGAAGAAGAGTGATTGGATCAAGACGTTT. This encodes CALWEKKSDWIKTF.

This clone was recorded a few times. The rearrangement uses TRGV9 and TRGJ1 or TRGJ2. Germline V gene data show CDR1 as GITISATS and CDR2 as ISYDGTV (reference sequence). The length of the CDR3 is 12 residues. The junction had 6 bases not matched to a gene; V was cut back by 0 bases and J by 10 bases. The CDR3 sequence is CALWEVRGKKLF. DNA for the CDR3: TGTGCCTTGTGGGAGGTGCGGGGGAAGAAACTCTTT.

This clone came up a few times. V and J are TRGV8 and TRGJ1 or TRGJ2. The CDR3 sequence is 14 residues long. V was clipped by 3 bases and J by 6 bases; unmatched bases: 11. Germline CDR1 reads VENAVY; CDR2 reads YDSYNSRV. The chain's CDR3 is CATWDGLRGYKKLF. The CDR3 DNA sequence: TGTGCCACCTGGGATGGGCTGAGGGGTTATAAGAAACTCTTT.

This clone was seen a handful of times. The sample carries other DNA sequences with the same CDR3. This rearrangement joins TRGV2 to TRGJ1 or TRGJ2. This CDR3 has 12 residues. Germline V gene data show CDR1 as EGSNGY and CDR2 as YDSYNSKV. V gave up 1 base and J gave up 8 bases; unmatched junction bases: 5. This chain's CDR3 is CATWDGRNKKLF. CDR3 DNA: TGTGCCACCTGGGACGGACGTAATAAGAAACTCTTT.

V is TRGV4 and J is TRGJ1 or TRGJ2. Germline V CDR1 and CDR2: EGSTGY, YDSYTSSV. This CDR3 contains 14 residues. The trim removed 4 bases at V and 4 bases at J, leaving 10 bases unmatched. CDR3 bases: TGTGCCACCTGGGACGGCACCCTCTATTATAAGAAACTCTTT. This codes for CATWDGTLYYKKLF.

V gene TRGV3 combines with J gene TRGJP. V gave up 0 bases and J gave up 9 bases; unmatched junction bases: 2. Germline lookup yields CDR1 VTNTFY and CDR2 YDVSTARD (reference sequence). The CDR3 extends over 15 amino acids. The CDR3 spells CATWDRPLGKKIKVF. DNA of the CDR3: TGTGCCACCTGGGACAGGCCGTTGGGCAAAAAAATCAAGGTATTT.

The count of this clone is one. The rearrangement uses TRGV3 and TRGJ1 or TRGJ2. The germline V gene encodes CDR1 VTNTFY and CDR2 YDVSTARD (reference sequence). This CDR3 spans 14 amino acids. Germline trimming cut 0 bases from V and 5 bases from J; bases unmatched to any gene: 7. This chain's CDR3 is CATWDRHRNYKKLF. The CDR3 nucleotides read TGTGCCACCTGGGACAGGCATCGTAATTATAAGAAACTCTTT.

The chain links TRGV4 to TRGJ1 or TRGJ2. The length of the CDR3 is 12 residues. CDR1 and CDR2 (germline): EGSTGY, YDSYTSSV. V shed 3 bases and J 5 bases; nucleotides not matched to a gene: 4. For the CDR3, the DNA is TGTGCCACCTGGGATATAAATTATAAGAAACTCTTT. This encodes CATWDINYKKLF.

The chain employs TRGV9 and TRGJ1 or TRGJ2. The CDR3 contains 11 residues. Looked up from germline, CDR1 is GITISATS and CDR2 is ISYDGTV (reference sequence). Losses at the gene ends were 4 bases for V and 16 bases for J; bases not matched to a gene: 13. This chain's CDR3 is CALWEAPRQLF. The CDR3 DNA follows: TGTGCCTTGTGGGAAGCCCCCCGACAGCTCTTT.